This T cell receptor (beta chain) was captured by sequencing in a study of cytomegalovirus exposure and HLA in healthy donors. Points from the study as a whole: Equally common other TCR beta chains were less clonally expanded than HLA-associated ones, a later analysis found.

PCR involved 60 Vbeta and 13 Jbeta primers. Authors' analysis steps: Later work found approximately 87 million unique TCR beta chains, with around 10 million shared. Sequencing used immunoSEQ multiplex PCR; TCRdb keeps in-frame clones, though not all of them. Clonal size and the V and J genes are those of that table, whereas D and trimming came from the DNA. The sample lists under 150,000 clones, 75% to 85% seen once, with 2% to 3% in the top ten. Germline values: CDR1 SGHDT, CDR2 YYEEEE. V lost 7 bases to trimming and J lost 3 bases, with 10 bases between them. The CDR3 consists of 12 residues. This clone showed up just once. As yet, its antigen is unknown.

The source of this sequence is a man aged 50 to 60 in good health and CMV-seronegative. The gene calls are TRBV5-6 and TRBJ1-1; no clear D. The sample was PBMCs. The DNA of the CDR3 is TGTGCCAGCGGGAGGGAGGACACTGAAGCTTTCTTT. It specifies CASGREDTEAFF.